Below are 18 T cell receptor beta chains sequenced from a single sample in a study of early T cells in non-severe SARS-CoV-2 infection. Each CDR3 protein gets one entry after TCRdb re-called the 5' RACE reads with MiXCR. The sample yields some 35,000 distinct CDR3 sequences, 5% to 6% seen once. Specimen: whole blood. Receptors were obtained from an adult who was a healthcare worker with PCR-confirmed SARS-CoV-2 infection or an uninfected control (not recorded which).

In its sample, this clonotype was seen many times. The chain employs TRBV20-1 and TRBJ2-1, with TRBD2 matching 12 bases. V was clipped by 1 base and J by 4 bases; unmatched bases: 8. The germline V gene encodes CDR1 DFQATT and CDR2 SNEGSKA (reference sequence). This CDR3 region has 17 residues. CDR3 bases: TGCAGTGCTAGAGCCCCGGGACTAGCGGGCCAGTACAATGAGCAGTTCTTC. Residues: CSARAPGLAGQYNEQFF.

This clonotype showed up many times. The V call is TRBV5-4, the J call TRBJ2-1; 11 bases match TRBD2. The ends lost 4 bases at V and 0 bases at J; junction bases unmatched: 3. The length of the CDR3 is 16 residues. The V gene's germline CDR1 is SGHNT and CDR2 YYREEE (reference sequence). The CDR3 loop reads CASSASGGPSYNEQFF. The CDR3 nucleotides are TGTGCCAGCAGCGCTAGCGGGGGGCCCTCCTACAATGAGCAGTTCTTC. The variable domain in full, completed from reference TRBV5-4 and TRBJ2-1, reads ETGVTQSPTHLIKTRGQQVTLRCSSQSGHNTVSWYQQALGQGPQFIFQYYREEENGRGNFPPRFSGLQFPNYSSELNVNALELDDSALYLCASSASGGPSYNEQFFGPGTRLTVL.

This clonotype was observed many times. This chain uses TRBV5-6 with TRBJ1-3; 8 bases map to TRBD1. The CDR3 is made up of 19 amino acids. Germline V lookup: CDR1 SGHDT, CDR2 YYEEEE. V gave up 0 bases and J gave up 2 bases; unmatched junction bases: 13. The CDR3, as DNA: TGTGCCAGCAGCTTGGCCCCACCCAGGGGGCGATGGACTGGAAACACCATATATTTT. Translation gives CASSLAPPRGRWTGNTIYF.

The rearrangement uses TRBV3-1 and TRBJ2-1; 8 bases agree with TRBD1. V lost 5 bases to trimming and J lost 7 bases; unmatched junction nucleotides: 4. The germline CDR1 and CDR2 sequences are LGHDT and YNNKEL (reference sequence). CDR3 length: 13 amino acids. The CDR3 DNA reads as TGTGCCAGCAGCGTCAGGGGGCTTAATGAGCAGTTCTTC. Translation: CASSVRGLNEQFF.

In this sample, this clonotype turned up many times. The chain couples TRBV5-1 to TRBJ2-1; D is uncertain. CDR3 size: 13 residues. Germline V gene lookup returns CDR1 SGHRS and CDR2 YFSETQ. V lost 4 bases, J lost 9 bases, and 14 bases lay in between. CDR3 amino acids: CASSVRDGGEQFF. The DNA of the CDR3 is TGCGCCAGCAGCGTTAGGGATGGCGGTGAGCAGTTCTTC.

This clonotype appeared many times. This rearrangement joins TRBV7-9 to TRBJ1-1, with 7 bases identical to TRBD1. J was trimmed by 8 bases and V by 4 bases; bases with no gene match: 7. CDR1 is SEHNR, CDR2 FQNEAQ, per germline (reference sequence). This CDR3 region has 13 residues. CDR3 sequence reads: CASSSDRAPEAFF. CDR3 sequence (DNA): TGTGCCAGCAGCTCCGACAGGGCCCCCGAAGCTTTCTTT.

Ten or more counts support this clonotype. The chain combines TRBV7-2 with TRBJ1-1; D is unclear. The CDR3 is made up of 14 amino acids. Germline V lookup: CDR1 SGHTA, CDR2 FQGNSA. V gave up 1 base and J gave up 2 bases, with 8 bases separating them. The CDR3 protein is CASSLGISNTEAFF. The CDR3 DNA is TGTGCCAGCAGCTTAGGGATATCTAACACTGAAGCTTTCTTT.

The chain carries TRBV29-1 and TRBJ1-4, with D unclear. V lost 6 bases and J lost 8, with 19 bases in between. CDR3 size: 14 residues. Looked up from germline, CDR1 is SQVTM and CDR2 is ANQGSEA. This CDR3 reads CSVDPAGNGEKLFF. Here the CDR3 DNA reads TGCAGCGTCGATCCGGCCGGTAACGGGGAAAAACTGTTTTTT.

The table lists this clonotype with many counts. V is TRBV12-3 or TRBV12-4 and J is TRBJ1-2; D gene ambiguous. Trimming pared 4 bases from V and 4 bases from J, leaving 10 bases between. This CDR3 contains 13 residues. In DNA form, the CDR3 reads TGTGCCAGCAGTTCCAGGACGGTCTATGGCTACACCTTC. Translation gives CASSSRTVYGYTF.

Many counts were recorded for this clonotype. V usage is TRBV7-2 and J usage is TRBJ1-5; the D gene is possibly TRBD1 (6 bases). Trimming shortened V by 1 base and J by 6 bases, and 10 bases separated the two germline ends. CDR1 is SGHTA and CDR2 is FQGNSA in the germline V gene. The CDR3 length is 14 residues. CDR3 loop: CASSLVGAGQPQHF. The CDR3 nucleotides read TGTGCCAGCAGCTTAGTGGGGGCGGGTCAGCCCCAGCATTTT.

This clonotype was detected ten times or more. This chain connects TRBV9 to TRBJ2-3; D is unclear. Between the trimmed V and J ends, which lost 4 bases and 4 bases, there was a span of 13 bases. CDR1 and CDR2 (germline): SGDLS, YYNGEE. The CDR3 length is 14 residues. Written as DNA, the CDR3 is TGTGCCAGCAGCCCCGGGTCCTCCGCAGATACGCAGTATTTT. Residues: CASSPGSSADTQYF.

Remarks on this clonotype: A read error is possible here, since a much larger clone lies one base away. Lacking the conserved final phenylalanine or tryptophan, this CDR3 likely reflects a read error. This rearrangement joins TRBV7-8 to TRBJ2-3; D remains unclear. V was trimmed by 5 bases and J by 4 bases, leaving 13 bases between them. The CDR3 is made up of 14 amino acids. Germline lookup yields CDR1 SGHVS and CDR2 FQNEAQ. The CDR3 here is CASSTTTRSDTQYS. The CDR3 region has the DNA TGTGCCAGCAGCACCACGACGCGGTCAGATACGCAGTATTCT.

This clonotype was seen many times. The CDR3 bases are TGTGCCAGCAGCCAAGGGCAGACCGCGCAGTTCTTC. Translated: CASSQGQTAQFF. The chain is built from TRBV3-1 and TRBJ2-1; D gene ambiguous. Germline V gene sequence: CDR1 LGHDT, CDR2 YNNKEL (reference sequence). This CDR3 region has 12 residues. The ends were cut back, 1 base at V and 12 bases at J, with 10 bases in the middle.

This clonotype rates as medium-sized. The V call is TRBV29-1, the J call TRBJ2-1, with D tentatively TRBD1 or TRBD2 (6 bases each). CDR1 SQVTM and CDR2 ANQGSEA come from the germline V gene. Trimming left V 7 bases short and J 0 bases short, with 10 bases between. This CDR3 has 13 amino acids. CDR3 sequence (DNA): TGCAGCGCGGAGGGGGACTCCTACAATGAGCAGTTCTTC. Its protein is CSAEGDSYNEQFF.

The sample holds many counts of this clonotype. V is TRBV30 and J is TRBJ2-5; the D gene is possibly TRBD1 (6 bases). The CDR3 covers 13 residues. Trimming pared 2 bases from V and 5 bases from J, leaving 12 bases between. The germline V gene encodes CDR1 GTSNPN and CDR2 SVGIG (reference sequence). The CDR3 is CAWSRQEAETQYF. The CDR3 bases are TGTGCCTGGAGTAGACAGGAGGCGGAGACCCAGTACTTC.

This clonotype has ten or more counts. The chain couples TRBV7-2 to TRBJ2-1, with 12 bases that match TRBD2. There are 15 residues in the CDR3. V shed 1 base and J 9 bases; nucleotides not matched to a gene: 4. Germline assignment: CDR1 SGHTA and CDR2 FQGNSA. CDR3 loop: CASSLELAGGGEQFF. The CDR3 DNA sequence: TGTGCCAGCAGCTTAGAGCTAGCGGGAGGGGGTGAGCAGTTCTTC.

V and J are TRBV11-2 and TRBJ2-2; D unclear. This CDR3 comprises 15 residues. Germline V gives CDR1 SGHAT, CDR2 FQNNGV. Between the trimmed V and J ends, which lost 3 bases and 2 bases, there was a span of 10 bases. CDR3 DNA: TGTGCCAGCAGCTTGGAAGCGTCCAACACCGGGGAGCTGTTTTTT. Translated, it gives CASSLEASNTGELFF.

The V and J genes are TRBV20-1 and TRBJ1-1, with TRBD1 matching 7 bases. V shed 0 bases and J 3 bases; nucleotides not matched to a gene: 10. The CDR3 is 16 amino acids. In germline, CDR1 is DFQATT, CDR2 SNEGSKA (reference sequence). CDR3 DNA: TGCAGTGCTAGAGATCTCGACAGGGAAGAGTACACTGAAGCTTTCTTT. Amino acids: CSARDLDREEYTEAFF.